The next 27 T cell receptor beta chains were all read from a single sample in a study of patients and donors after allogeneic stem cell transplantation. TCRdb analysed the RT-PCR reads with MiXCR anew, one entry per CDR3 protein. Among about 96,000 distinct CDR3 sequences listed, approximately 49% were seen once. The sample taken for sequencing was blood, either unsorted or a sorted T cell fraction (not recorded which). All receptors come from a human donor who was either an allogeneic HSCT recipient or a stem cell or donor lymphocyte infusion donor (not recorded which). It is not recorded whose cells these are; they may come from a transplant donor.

In DNA form, the CDR3 reads TGTGCCAGCAGTTACTCCCGACAGATCCTATTTATGAACACTGAAGCTTTCTTT. Its protein product is CASSYSRQILFMNTEAFF. The genes are TRBV6-2 or TRBV6-3 and TRBJ1-1; D possibly corresponds to TRBD1 (5 bases). V dropped 0 bases and J dropped 0 bases, with 17 bases sitting between them. The CDR3 loop spans 18 amino acids. Germline values: CDR1 MNHEY, CDR2 SVGEGT.

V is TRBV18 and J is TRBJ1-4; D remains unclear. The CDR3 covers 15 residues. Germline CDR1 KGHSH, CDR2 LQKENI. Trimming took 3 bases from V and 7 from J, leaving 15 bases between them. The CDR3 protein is CASSPNRTQGEKLFF. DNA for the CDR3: TGTGCCAGCTCACCTAACCGGACCCAAGGTGAAAAACTGTTTTTT.

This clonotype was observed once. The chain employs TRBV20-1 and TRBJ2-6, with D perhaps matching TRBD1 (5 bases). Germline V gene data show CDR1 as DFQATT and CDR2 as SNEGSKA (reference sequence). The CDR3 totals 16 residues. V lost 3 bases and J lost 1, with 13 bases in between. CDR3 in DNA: TGCAGTGCTAGCCAGGGTTCCAGATCTGGGGCCAACGTCCTGACTTTC. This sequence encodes CSASQGSRSGANVLTF.

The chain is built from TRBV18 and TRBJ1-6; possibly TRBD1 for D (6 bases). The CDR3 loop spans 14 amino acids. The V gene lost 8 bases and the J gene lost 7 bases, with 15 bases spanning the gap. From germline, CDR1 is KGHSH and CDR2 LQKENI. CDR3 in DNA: TGTGCCAGCGACCCCATAGGGGGGAATTCACCCCTCCACTTT. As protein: CASDPIGGNSPLHF. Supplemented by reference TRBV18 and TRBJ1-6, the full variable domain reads NAGVMQNPRHLVRRRGQEARLRCSPMKGHSHVYWYRQLPEEGLKFMVYLQKENIIDESGMPKERFSAEFPKEGPSILRIQQVVRGDSAAYFCASDPIGGNSPLHFGNGTRLTVT.

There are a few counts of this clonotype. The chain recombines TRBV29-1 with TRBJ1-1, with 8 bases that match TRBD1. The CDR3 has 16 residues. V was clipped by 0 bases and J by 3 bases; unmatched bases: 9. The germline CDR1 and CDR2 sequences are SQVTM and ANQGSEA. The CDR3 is CSVEEGGGDRHTEAFF. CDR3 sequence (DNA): TGCAGCGTTGAAGAAGGTGGAGGGGACAGGCACACTGAAGCTTTCTTT.

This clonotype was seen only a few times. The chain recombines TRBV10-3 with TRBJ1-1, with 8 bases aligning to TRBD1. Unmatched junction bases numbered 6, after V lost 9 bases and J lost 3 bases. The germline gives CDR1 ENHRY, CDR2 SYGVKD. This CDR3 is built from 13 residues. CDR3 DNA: TGTGCCATACAGGGGGGATTGGACACTGAAGCTTTCTTT. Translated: CAIQGGLDTEAFF.

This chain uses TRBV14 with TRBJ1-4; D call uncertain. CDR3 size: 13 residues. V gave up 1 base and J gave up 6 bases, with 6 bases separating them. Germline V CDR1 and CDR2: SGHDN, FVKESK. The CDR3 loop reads CASSQVLYEKLFF. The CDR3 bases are TGTGCCAGCAGCCAAGTCCTTTATGAAAAACTGTTTTTT.

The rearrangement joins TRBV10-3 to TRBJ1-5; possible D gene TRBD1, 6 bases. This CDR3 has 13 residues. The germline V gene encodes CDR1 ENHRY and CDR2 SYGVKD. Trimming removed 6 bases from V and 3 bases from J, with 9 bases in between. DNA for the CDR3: TGTGCCATCAGAGGACAGTTCAATCAGCCCCAGCATTTT. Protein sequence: CAIRGQFNQPQHF.

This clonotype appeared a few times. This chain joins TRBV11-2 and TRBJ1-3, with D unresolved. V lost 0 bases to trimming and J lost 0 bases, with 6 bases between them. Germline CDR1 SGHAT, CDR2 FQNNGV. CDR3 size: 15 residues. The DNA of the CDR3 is TGTGCCAGCAGCTTAGAGTCCTACTCTGGAAACACCATATATTTT. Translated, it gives CASSLESYSGNTIYF.

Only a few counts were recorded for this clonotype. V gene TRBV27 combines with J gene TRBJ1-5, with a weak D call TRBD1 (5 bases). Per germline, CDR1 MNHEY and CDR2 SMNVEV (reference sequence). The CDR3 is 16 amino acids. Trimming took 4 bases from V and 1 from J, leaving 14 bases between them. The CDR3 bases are TGTGCCAGCAGTTCCTCTCGGGGGGAGAGCAATCAGCCCCAGCATTTT. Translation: CASSSSRGESNQPQHF.

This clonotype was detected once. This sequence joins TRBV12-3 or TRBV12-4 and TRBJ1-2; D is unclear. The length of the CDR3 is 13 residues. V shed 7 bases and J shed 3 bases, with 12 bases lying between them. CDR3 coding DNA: TGTGCCAGCAACTACGACGGTTACTATGGCTACACCTTC. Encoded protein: CASNYDGYYGYTF.

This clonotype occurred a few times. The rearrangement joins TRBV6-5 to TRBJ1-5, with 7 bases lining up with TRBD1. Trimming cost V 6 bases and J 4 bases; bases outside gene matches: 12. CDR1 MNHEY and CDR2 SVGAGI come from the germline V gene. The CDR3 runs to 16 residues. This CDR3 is CASSHGPGQINQPQHF. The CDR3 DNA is TGTGCCAGCAGCCACGGTCCGGGACAGATTAATCAGCCCCAGCATTTT.

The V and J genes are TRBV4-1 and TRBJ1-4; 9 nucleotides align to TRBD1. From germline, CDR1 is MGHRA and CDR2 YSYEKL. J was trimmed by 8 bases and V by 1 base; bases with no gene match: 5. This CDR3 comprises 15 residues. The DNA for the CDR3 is TGCGCCAGCAGCCAAGTCGGGACAGGGAACGAAAAACTGTTTTTT. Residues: CASSQVGTGNEKLFF.

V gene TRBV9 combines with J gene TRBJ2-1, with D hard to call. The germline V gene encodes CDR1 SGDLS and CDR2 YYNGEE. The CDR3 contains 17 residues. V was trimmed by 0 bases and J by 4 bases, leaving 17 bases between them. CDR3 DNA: TGTGCCAGCAGCGTAGGTACAGACCCACCCCTTTACAATGAGCAGTTCTTC. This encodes CASSVGTDPPLYNEQFF. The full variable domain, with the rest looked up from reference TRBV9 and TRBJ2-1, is DSGVTQTPKHLITATGQRVTLRCSPRSGDLSVYWYQQSLDQGLQFLIQYYNGEERAKGNILERFSAQQFPDLHSELNLSSLELGDSALYFCASSVGTDPPLYNEQFFGPGTRLTVL.

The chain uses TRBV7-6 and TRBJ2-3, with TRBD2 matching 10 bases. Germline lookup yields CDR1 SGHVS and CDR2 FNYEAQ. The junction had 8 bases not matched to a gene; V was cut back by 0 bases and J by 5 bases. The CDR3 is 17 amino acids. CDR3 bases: TGTGCCAGCAGCTTAGCGGTGAGCGGGAGGGCCGGAGATACGCAGTATTTT. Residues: CASSLAVSGRAGDTQYF.

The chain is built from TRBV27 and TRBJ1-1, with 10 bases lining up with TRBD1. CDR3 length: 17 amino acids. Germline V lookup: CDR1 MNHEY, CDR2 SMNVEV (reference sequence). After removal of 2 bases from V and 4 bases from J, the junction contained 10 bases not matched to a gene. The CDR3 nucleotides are TGTGCCAGCAGTTTAGTCCCTCCTTGGACAGGGGGCACTGAAGCTTTCTTT. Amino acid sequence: CASSLVPPWTGGTEAFF.

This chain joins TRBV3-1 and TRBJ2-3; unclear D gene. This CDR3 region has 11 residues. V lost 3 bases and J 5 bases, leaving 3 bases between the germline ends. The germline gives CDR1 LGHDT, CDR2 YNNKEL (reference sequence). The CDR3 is CASSQGDTQYF. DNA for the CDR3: TGTGCCAGCAGCCAGGGAGATACGCAGTATTTT.

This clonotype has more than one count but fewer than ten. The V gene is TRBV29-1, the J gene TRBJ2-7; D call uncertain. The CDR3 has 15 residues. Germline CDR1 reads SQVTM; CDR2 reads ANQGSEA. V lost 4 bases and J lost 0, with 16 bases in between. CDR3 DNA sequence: TGCAGCGTTGTATACTCGAACCTAAGCTCCTACGAGCAGTACTTC. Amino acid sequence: CSVVYSNLSSYEQYF.

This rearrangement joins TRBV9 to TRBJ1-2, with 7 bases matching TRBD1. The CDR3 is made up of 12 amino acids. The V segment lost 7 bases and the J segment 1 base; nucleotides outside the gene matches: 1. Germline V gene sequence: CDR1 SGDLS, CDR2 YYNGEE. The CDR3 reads CASRQGNYGYTF. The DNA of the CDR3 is TGTGCCAGCCGACAGGGTAACTATGGCTACACCTTC.

The CDR3 loop is CASSYSVQGLGYGYTF. Here the CDR3 DNA reads TGTGCCAGCAGTTACTCGGTACAGGGTCTGGGCTATGGCTACACCTTC. The J gene is TRBJ1-2, the V gene TRBV6-5, with D perhaps matching TRBD1 (6 bases). This CDR3 spans 16 amino acids. Germline V lookup: CDR1 MNHEY, CDR2 SVGAGI. The V gene lost 0 bases and the J gene lost 4 bases, with 15 bases spanning the gap.

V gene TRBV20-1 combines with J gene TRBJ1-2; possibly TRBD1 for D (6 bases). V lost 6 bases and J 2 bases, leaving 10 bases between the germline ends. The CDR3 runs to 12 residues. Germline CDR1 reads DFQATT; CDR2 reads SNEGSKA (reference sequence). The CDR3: CSALQGNYGYTF. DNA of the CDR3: TGCAGTGCCTTACAGGGCAACTATGGCTACACCTTC.

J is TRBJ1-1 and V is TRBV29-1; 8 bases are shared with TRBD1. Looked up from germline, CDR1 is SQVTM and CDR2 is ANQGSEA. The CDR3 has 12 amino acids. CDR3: CSATRQGTEAFF. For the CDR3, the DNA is TGCAGTGCCACTAGACAGGGGACTGAAGCTTTCTTT.

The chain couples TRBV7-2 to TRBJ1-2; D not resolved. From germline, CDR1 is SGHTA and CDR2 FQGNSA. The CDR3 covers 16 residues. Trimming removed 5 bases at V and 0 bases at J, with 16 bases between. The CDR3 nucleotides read TGTGCCAGCAGCCAGGATGCAACCGATACTAACTATGGCTACACCTTC. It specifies CASSQDATDTNYGYTF.

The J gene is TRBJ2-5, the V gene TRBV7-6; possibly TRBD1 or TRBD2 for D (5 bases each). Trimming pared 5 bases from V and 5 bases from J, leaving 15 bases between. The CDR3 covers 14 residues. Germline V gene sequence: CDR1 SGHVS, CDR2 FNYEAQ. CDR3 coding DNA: TGTGCCAGCAGCCTTAACCACTGGGGGGAGACCCAGTACTTC. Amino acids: CASSLNHWGETQYF.

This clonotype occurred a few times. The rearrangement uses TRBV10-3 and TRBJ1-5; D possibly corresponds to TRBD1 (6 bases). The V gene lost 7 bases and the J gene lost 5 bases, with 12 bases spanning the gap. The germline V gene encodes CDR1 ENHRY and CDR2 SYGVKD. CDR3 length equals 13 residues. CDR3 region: CAINDRIHQPQHF. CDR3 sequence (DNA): TGTGCCATCAATGACAGGATTCATCAGCCCCAGCATTTT.

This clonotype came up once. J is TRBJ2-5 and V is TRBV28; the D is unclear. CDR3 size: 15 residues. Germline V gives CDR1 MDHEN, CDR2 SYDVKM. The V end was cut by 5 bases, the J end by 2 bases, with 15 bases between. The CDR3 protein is CASSLPGHGQETQYF. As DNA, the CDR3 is TGTGCCAGCAGTCTACCGGGCCATGGACAAGAGACCCAGTACTTC.

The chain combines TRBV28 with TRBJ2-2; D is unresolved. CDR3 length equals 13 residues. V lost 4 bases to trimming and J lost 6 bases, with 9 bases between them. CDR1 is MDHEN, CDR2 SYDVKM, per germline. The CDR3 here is CASSSWGSGELFF. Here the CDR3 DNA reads TGTGCCAGCAGTTCTTGGGGATCCGGGGAGCTGTTTTTT.